This T cell receptor (beta chain) stems from a study of T cell clonotyping in hematopoietic cell transplantation. Regarding the study as a whole: Few recipient clonotypes overlapped donors; over 95% were de novo at given depth. Recipient TCR diversity dropped after transplant; expanded clonotypes rose from day 30 to 180.

The table came from immunoSEQ multiplex PCR; TCRdb's copy has only in-frame clones and leaves some out. Among roughly 7,000 clones listed, around 88% were seen once. Regarding this clone: What it recognizes is unknown.

V dropped 4 bases and J dropped 4 bases, with 13 bases sitting between them. Germline CDR1 is GTSNPN and CDR2 is SVGIG (reference sequence). The CDR3 consists of 13 residues. The V call is TRBV30, the J call TRBJ1-1; no clear D. The TCR was taken from a male patient in his late teens or twenties who had an allogeneic stem cell transplant from a related donor, so the T cells may come from the graft donor. Some clones in this sample may be carry-over from other donors' samples. The specimen was PBMCs, collected 100 days after allogeneic stem cell transplant. In nucleotides, the CDR3 is TGTGCCTGGACCATTGCGGGTAGCACTGAAGCTTTCTTT. Residues: CAWTIAGSTEAFF.